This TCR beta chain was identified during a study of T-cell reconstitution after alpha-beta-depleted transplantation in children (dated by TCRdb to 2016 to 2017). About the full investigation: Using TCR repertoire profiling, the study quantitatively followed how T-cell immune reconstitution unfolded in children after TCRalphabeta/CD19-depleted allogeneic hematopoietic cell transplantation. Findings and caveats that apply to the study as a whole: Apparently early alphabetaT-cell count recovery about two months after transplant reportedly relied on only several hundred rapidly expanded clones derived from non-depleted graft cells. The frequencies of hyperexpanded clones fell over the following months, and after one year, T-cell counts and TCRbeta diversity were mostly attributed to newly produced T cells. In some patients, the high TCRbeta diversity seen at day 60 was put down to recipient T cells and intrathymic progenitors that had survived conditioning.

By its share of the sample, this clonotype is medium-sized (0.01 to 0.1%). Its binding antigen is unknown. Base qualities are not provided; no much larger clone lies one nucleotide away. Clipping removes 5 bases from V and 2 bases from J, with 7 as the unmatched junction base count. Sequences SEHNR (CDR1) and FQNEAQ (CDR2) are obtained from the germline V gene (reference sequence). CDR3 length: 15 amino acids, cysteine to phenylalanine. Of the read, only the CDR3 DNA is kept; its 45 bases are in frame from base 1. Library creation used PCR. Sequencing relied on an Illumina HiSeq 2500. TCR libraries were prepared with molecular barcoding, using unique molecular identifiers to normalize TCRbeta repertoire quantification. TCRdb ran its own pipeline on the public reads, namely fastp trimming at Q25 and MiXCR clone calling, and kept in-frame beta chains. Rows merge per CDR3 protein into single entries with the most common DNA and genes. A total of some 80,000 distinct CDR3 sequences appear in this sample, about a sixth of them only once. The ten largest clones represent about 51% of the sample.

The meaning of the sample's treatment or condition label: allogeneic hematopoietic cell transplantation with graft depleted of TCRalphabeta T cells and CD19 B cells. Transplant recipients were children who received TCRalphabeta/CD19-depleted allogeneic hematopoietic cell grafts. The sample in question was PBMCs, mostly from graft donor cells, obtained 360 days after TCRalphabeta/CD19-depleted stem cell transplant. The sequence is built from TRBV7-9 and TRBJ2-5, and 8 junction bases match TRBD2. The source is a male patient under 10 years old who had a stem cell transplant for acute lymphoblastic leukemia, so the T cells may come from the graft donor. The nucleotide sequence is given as TGTGCCAGCAGCCCCCCTTTAGCGGGACAAGAGACCCAGTACTTC. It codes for CASSPPLAGQETQYF.